A single sample gave rise to the 3 T cell receptor beta chains below, sequenced in a study of shared clonotypes between healthy human individuals. This table comes from immunoSEQ multiplex PCR, and its TCRdb copy is limited to in-frame clones, with some not included. This table has hundreds of thousands of clones, 98% appearing once. As defined, naive CD8 cells were CD45RO-negative and positively selected for CCR7, with terminally differentiated effector memory CD45RA+ cells excluded. Material for sequencing was naive CD8+ T cells sorted from blood. These receptors came from a young man in good health.

This chain uses TRBV2 with TRBJ2-3, with 8 bases that match TRBD1. V was pared by 5 bases and J by 2 bases, with 6 bases of the junction left unmatched. The CDR3 has 15 residues. Germline V gene lookup returns CDR1 SNHLY and CDR2 FYNNEI. The CDR3 bases are TGTGCCAGCAGTCCCGGGACAGGATACACAGATACGCAGTATTTT. Amino acids: CASSPGTGYTDTQYF.

This chain joins TRBV6-5 and TRBJ1-2; D gene unclear. The V end lost 5 bases, the J end lost 4 bases, and 11 bases lay between the germline ends. This CDR3 comprises 13 residues. Germline lookup yields CDR1 MNHEY and CDR2 SVGAGI. As DNA, the CDR3 is TGTGCCAGCAGTCTGGACGAGATCTATGGCTACACCTTC. It yields the protein CASSLDEIYGYTF.

The V call is TRBV28, the J call TRBJ1-4, with D perhaps matching TRBD1 (5 bases). The CDR3 has 14 amino acids. The germline CDR1 and CDR2 sequences are MDHEN and SYDVKM. Trimming shortened V by 6 bases and J by 4 bases, and 12 bases separated the two germline ends. The CDR3 reads CASRYRLSNEKLFF. The DNA of the CDR3 is TGTGCCAGCAGATACAGGCTTAGTAATGAAAAACTGTTTTTT.